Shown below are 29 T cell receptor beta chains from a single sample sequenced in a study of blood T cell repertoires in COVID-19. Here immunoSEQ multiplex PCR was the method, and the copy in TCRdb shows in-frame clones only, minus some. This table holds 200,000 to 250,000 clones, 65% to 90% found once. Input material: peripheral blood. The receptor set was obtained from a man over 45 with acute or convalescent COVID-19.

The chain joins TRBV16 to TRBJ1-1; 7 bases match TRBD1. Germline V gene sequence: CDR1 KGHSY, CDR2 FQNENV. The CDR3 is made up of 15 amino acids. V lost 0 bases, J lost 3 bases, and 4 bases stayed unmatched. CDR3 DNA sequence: TGTGCCAGCAGCCAATCTTTCAGGGGGTACACTGAAGCTTTCTTT. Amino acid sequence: CASSQSFRGYTEAFF.

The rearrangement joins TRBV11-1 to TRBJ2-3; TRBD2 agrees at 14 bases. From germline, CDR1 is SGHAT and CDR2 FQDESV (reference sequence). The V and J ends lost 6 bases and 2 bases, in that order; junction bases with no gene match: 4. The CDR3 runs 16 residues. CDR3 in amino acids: CASRPTSGGATDTQYF. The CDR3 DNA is TGTGCCAGCAGACCGACTAGCGGGGGGGCCACAGATACGCAGTATTTT.

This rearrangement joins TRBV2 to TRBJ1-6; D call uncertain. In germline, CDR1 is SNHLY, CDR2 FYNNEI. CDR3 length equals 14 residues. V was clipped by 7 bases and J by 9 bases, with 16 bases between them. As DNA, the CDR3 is TGTGCCAGCACGTATGCCTCCGCGGGTTCACCCCTCCACTTT. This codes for CASTYASAGSPLHF.

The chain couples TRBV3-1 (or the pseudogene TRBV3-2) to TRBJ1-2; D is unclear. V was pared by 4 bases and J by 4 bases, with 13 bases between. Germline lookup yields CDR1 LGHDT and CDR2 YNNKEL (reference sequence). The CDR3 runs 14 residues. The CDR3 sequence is CASSPVQFGYGYTF. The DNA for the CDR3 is TGTGCCAGCAGCCCCGTACAGTTCGGCTATGGCTACACCTTC.

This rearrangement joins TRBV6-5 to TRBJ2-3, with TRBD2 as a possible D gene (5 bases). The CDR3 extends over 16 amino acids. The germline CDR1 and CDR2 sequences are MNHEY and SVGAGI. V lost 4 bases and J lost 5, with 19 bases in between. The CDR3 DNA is TGTGCCAGCAGTTCGTGGTCCGGACGGGGAGTAGATACGCAGTATTTT. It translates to CASSSWSGRGVDTQYF.

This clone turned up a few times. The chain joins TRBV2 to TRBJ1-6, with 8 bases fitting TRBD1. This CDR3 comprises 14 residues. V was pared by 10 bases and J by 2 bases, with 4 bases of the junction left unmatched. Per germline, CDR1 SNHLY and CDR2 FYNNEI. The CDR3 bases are TGTGCCACTGACAGGGGCACCTATAATTCACCCCTCCACTTT. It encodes CATDRGTYNSPLHF. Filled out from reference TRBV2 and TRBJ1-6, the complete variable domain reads EPEVTQTPSHQVTQMGQEVILRCVPISNHLYFYWYRQILGQKVEFLVSFYNNEISEKSEIFDDQFSVERPDGSNFTLKIRSTKLEDSAMYFCATDRGTYNSPLHFGNGTRLTVT.

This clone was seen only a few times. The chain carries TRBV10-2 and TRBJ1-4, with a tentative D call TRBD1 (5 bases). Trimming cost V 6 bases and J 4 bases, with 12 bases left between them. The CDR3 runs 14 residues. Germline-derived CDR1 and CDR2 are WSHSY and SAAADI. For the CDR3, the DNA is TGCGCCAGCAGAGGGGAAAGGGTTAATGAAAAACTGTTTTTT. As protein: CASRGERVNEKLFF.

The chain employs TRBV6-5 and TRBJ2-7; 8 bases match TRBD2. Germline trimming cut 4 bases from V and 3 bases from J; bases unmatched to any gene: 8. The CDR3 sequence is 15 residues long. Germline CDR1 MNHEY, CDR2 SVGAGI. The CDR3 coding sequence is TGTGCCAGCAGTTCCCGACGGGGGGGCAGCTACGAGCAGTACTTC. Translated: CASSSRRGGSYEQYF.

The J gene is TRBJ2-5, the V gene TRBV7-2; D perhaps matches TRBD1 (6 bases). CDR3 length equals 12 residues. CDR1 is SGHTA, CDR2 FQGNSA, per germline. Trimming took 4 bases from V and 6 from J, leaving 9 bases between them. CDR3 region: CASSSWGQTQYF. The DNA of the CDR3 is TGTGCCAGCAGCTCATGGGGGCAGACCCAGTACTTC.

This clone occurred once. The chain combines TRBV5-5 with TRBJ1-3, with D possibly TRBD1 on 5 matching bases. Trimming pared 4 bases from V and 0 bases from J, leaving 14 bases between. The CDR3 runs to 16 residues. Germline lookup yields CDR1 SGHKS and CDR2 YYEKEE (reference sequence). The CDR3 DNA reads TGTGCCAGCAGCCCGGGGGATCGGTTCTCTGGAAACACCATATATTTT. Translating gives CASSPGDRFSGNTIYF.

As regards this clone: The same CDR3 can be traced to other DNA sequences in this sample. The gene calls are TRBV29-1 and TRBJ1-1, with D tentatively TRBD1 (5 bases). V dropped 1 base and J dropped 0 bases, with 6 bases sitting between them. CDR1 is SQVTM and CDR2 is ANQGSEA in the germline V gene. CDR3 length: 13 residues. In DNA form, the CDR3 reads TGCAGCGTTGAAGGACAGATGAACACTGAAGCTTTCTTT. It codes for CSVEGQMNTEAFF.

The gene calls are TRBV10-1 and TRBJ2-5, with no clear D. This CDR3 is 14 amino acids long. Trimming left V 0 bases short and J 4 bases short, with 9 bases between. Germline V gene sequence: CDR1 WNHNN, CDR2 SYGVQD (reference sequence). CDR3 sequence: CASSESMVRETQYF. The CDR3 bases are TGCGCCAGCAGTGAGTCAATGGTCAGAGAGACCCAGTACTTC.

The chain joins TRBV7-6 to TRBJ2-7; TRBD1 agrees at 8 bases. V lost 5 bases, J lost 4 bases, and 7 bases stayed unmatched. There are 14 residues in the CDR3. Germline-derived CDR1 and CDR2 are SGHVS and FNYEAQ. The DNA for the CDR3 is TGTGCCAGCAGCCCCGGACAGGGTTTATACGAGCAGTACTTC. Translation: CASSPGQGLYEQYF.

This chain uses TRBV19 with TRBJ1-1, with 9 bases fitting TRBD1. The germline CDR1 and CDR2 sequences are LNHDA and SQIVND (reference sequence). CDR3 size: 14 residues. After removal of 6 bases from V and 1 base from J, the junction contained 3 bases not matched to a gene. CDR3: CASSHRGPNTEAFF. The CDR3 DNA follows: TGTGCCAGTAGCCACAGGGGGCCGAACACTGAAGCTTTCTTT.

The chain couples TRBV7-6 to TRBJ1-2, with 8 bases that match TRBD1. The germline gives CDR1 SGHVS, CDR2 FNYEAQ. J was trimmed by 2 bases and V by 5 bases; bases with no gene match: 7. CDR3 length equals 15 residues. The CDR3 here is CASSPRTGSNYGYTF. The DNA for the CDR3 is TGTGCCAGCAGCCCCCGGACAGGGAGCAACTATGGCTACACCTTC.

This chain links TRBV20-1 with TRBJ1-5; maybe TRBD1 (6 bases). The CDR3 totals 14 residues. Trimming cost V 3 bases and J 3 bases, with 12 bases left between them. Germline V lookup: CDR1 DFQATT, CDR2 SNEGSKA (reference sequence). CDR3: CSASTGFNNQPQHF. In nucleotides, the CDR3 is TGCAGTGCTAGTACAGGGTTTAACAATCAGCCCCAGCATTTT.

CDR3: CASSRAEVTYEQYF. The DNA for the CDR3 is TGCGCCAGCAGCCGCGCGGAGGTTACCTACGAGCAGTACTTC. The chain uses TRBV4-1 and TRBJ2-7; possible D gene TRBD2, 5 bases. This CDR3 spans 14 amino acids. Germline loops: CDR1 MGHRA, CDR2 YSYEKL. The germline V and J ends were trimmed by 4 bases and 2 bases, with 12 bases remaining between them.

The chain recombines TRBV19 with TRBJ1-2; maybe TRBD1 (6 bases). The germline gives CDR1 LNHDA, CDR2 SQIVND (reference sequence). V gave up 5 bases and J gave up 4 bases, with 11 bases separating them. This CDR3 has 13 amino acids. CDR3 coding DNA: TGTGCCAGTAGTGTTCAGGGGACCTATGGCTACACCTTC. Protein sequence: CASSVQGTYGYTF.

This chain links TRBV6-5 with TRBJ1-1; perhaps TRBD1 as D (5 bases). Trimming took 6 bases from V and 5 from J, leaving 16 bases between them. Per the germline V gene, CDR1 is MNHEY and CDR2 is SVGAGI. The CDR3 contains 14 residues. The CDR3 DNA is TGTGCCAGCAGGTTGAAGGGGAGGGGAACTGAAGCTTTCTTT. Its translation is CASRLKGRGTEAFF.

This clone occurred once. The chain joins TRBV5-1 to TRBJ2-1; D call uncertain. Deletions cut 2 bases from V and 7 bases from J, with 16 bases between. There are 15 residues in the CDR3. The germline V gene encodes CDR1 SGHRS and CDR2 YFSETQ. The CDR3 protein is CASSFSSNLLNEQFF. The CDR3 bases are TGCGCCAGCAGCTTTAGCAGCAACTTATTGAATGAGCAGTTCTTC.

The CDR3 region has the DNA TGTGCCAGCAGCCAGGCGGGGCGGGAGGGCTACACCTTC. Translation gives CASSQAGREGYTF. The J gene is TRBJ1-2, the V gene TRBV6-5; a weak D match, TRBD1 (5 bases). CDR3 length: 13 residues. Germline loops: CDR1 MNHEY, CDR2 SVGAGI. Between the trimmed V and J ends, which lost 6 bases and 8 bases, there was a span of 16 bases.

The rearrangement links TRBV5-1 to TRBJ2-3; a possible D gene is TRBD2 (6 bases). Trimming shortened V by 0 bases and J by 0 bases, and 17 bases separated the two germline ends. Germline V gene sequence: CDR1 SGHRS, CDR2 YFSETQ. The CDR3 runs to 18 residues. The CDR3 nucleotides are TGCGCCAGCAGCTTGGCCTCGTTAGCGGTACAGAGCACAGATACGCAGTATTTT. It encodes CASSLASLAVQSTDTQYF.

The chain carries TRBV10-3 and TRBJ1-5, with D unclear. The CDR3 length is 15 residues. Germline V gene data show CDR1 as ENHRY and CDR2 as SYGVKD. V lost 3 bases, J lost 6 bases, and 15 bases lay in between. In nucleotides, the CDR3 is TGTGCCATCAGTGAATTTTCCTCTAATCGTCAGCCCCAGCATTTT. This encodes CAISEFSSNRQPQHF.

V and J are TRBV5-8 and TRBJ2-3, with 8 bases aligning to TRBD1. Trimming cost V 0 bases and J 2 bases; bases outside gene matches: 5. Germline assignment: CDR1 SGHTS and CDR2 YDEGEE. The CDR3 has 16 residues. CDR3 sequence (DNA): TGTGCCAGCAGCTTGGGGGACAGGAGCCTCACAGATACGCAGTATTTT. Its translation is CASSLGDRSLTDTQYF.

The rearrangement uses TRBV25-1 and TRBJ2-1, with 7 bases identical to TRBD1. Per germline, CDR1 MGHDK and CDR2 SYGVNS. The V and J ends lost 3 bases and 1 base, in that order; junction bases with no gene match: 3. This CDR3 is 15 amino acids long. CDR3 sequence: CASSDPGGSYNEQFF. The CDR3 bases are TGTGCCAGCAGTGATCCAGGGGGATCCTACAATGAGCAGTTCTTC.

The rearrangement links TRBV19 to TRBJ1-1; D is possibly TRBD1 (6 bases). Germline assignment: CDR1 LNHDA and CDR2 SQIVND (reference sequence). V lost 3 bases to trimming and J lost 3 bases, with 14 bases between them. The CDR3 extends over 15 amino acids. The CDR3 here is CASSILQGGHTEAFF. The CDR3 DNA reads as TGTGCCAGTAGTATCCTACAGGGAGGGCACACTGAAGCTTTCTTT.

This chain's CDR3 is CASSSGQGATTGELFF. CDR3 DNA: TGTGCCAGCAGCTCGGGACAGGGGGCTACCACCGGGGAGCTGTTTTTT. The V and J genes are TRBV9 and TRBJ2-2; TRBD1 matches 12 bases. Germline CDR1 SGDLS, CDR2 YYNGEE. The length of the CDR3 is 16 residues. J gave up 4 bases and V 4 bases, and 5 bases lay outside the gene matches.

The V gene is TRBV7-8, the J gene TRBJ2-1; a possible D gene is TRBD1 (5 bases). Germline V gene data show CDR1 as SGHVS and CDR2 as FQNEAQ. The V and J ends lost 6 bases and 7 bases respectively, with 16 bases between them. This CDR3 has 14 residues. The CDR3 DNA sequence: TGTGCCAGCAGTCTTTCATCAGGGATTAATGAGCAGTTCTTC. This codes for CASSLSSGINEQFF.

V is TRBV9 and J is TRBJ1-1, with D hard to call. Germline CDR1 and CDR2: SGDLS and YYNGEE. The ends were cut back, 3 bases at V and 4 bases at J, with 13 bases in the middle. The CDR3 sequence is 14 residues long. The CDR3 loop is CASSDNRDSTEAFF. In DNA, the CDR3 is TGTGCCAGCAGCGACAATCGGGATTCCACTGAAGCTTTCTTT.